This T cell receptor beta chain was sequenced during a study of T cells in localized non-small cell lung cancer. The CDR3 is 15 residues long. Looked up from germline, CDR1 is MNHEY and CDR2 is SVGAGI. Losses at the gene ends were 6 bases for V and 8 bases for J; bases not matched to a gene: 10. Assay: immunoSEQ multiplex PCR; the TCRdb copy retains only in-frame clones and omits some. The top ten hold approximately 1.2% of the sample, which has 70,000 or so clones, approximately 88% seen once. This clonotype was obtained from a female donor older than 55 with stage I lung adenocarcinoma. The sample consisted of peripheral blood, taken before any cancer treatment. The chain couples TRBV6-5 to TRBJ1-4; 9 nucleotides line up with TRBD1. The CDR3 region has the DNA TGTGCCAGCAGCGTAGGTGGGACAGGGCAAGAAAAACTGTTTTTT. Residues: CASSVGGTGQEKLFF.